The 3 T cell receptor beta chains in this list originate from one sample, sequenced in a study of blood T cell repertoires in COVID-19. This table comes from immunoSEQ multiplex PCR, and its TCRdb copy is limited to in-frame clones, with some not included. The sample contains about 320,000 clones, around 88% of which appear only once. Sequencing input: peripheral blood. Receptors originate from a woman aged 25 to 39 with COVID-19, enrolled during active disease.

This clone appeared once. The chain couples TRBV5-6 to TRBJ1-1; 7 bases are a match to TRBD1. There are 15 residues in the CDR3. V lost 2 bases and J lost 4; bases outside the gene matches: 8. Germline V lookup: CDR1 SGHDT, CDR2 YYEEEE. The CDR3 DNA reads as TGTGCCAGCAGCTTAGTTGGAGGGGGCGGCACTGAAGCTTTCTTT. This translates into CASSLVGGGGTEAFF.

J is TRBJ2-5 and V is TRBV18; 8 nucleotides match TRBD1. Germline CDR1 KGHSH, CDR2 LQKENI. V lost 5 bases, J lost 4 bases, and 6 bases stayed unmatched. The CDR3 is 14 residues long. CDR3 amino acids: CASSTGQGPETQYF. CDR3 DNA: TGTGCCAGCTCAACAGGACAGGGTCCAGAGACCCAGTACTTC.

This chain links TRBV2 with TRBJ2-3, with D hard to call. Per the germline V gene, CDR1 is SNHLY and CDR2 is FYNNEI. V was cut by 7 bases and J by 0 bases, with 11 bases left in between. The CDR3 contains 14 residues. This chain's CDR3 is CASKPIISTDTQYF. The CDR3 bases are TGTGCCAGCAAGCCGATAATTAGCACAGATACGCAGTATTTT.